The source of this T cell receptor beta chain is a study of OX40 agonist ivuxolimab in advanced cancers. General study findings and limits: In the expanded peripheral T cells, antigen specificity was never determined.

The sampling schedule covered blood at baseline, cycle 4 day 1, and cycle 7 day 1. Method: immunoSEQ multiplex PCR; TCRdb's copy keeps in-frame clones and lacks some. The sample contains 5,500 to 7,000 clones, 68% of which appear only once. A remark on this clone: Antigen unknown.

Germline assignment: CDR1 SGHNT and CDR2 YYREEE (reference sequence). V was pared by 0 bases and J by 5 bases, with 3 bases between. The CDR3 extends over 12 amino acids. This TCR came from an adult with an advanced solid tumor such as melanoma, head and neck, liver or kidney cancer. The chain employs TRBV5-4 and TRBJ1-5; D unclear. The source was CD4+ or CD8+ T cells sorted from blood, collected in a trial of the OX40 agonist ivuxolimab. CDR3 in DNA: TGTGCCAGCAGCTTGGGAGATCAGCCCCAGCATTTT. Its translation: CASSLGDQPQHF.